The 5 T cell receptor beta chains in this list originate from one sample, sequenced in a study of a mutant IDH1 vaccine in newly diagnosed glioma. These receptors have no known antigen. Profiling relied on immunoSEQ multiplex PCR, and the TCRdb table lists in-frame clones only, not all of them. The repertoire holds around 32,000 clones, with around 90% as singletons. Time point defined: week 5, during vaccination. Topical imiquimod accompanied each vaccine dose, which consisted of 300 ug of mutant IDH1 20-mer peptide. This specimen was peripheral blood mononuclear cells (PBMCs), taken from a glioma patient whose treatment included an IDH1 peptide vaccine. The origin of the receptors is a middle-aged woman with glioma. Some clones in this sample may be carry-over from other donors' samples.

The chain employs TRBV4-1 and TRBJ2-5; D remains ambiguous. The CDR3 totals 11 residues. Trimming took off 8 bases at V and 7 bases at J, with 11 bases between the two ends. Germline CDR1 MGHRA, CDR2 YSYEKL. The CDR3 reads CASGQPGTQYF. The CDR3 DNA follows: TGCGCCAGCGGGCAGCCAGGGACCCAGTACTTC.

The rearrangement links TRBV4-1 to TRBJ1-5; 9 nucleotides agree with TRBD1. Germline CDR1 MGHRA, CDR2 YSYEKL. CDR3 size: 15 residues. J was trimmed by 4 bases and V by 5 bases; bases with no gene match: 6. The CDR3 nucleotides are TGCGCCAGCAGCGGTGGGACAGGGCGTAATCAGCCCCAGCATTTT. This sequence encodes CASSGGTGRNQPQHF.

V and J are TRBV9 and TRBJ2-1, with TRBD2 identical over 8 bases. Trimming took 2 bases from V and 5 from J; bases not matched to a gene: 9. Germline-derived CDR1 and CDR2 are SGDLS and YYNGEE. The CDR3 runs to 16 residues. This CDR3 reads CASSVRDLAGNNEQFF. DNA for the CDR3: TGTGCCAGCAGCGTCCGGGATCTAGCGGGTAACAATGAGCAGTTCTTC.

CDR3: CASSKGPGEEETQYF. For the CDR3, the DNA is TGTGCCAGCAGCAAAGGTCCCGGGGAGGAAGAGACCCAGTACTTC. V gene TRBV7-2 combines with J gene TRBJ2-5, with a weak D call TRBD2 (6 bases). V was clipped by 5 bases and J by 3 bases, with 16 bases between them. Germline CDR1 is SGHTA and CDR2 is FQGNSA. The CDR3 runs to 15 residues.

The chain uses TRBV28 and TRBJ2-7, with D maybe TRBD1 (5 bases). The CDR3 has 19 amino acids. With 6 bases removed from V and 6 bases from J, the gap between germline ends came to 33 bases. Germline-derived CDR1 and CDR2 are MDHEN and SYDVKM. The CDR3 is CASSPIYWKDKRSGLEQYF. CDR3 coding DNA: TGTGCCAGCAGCCCCATTTACTGGAAGGACAAGCGATCAGGCCTCGAGCAGTACTTC.